This T cell receptor beta chain was retrieved from a study of control samples from healthy donors and cancer patients. The CDR3 is 12 amino acids. Looked up from germline, CDR1 is SEHNR and CDR2 is FQNEAQ (reference sequence). V was clipped by 7 bases and J by 2 bases, with 5 bases between them. The assay was immunoSEQ multiplex PCR, and TCRdb's table has in-frame clones only and misses some. The profile shows under 140,000 clones, around 87% of them singletons. The sequencing sample was made of PBMCs. V and J are TRBV7-9 and TRBJ2-2; D unclear. This TCR was sampled from a woman aged 55-69 years with lung cancer. The CDR3 loop reads CASNRNTGELFF. The CDR3 nucleotides are TGTGCCAGCAACCGAAACACCGGGGAGCTGTTTTTT.